One sample yielded the 4 T cell receptor beta chains listed below, sequenced in a study of T cell responses to AZD1222 COVID-19 vaccine. Libraries were prepared by immunoSEQ multiplex PCR; TCRdb keeps only in-frame clonotypes and omits some of them. The data contain about 56,000 clones, 80% to 90% of them singletons. The specimen comprised peripheral blood, sampled on day 0 of AZD1222 vaccination. Receptors originate from an adult in good health.

J is TRBJ2-1 and V is TRBV6-1; possibly TRBD2 for D (6 bases). Per the germline V gene, CDR1 is MNHNS and CDR2 is SASEGT. The ends were cut back, 4 bases at V and 9 bases at J, with 13 bases in the middle. The CDR3 runs 13 residues. CDR3: CASSVADGFEQFF. The CDR3 bases are TGTGCCAGCAGTGTAGCGGATGGGTTTGAGCAGTTCTTC.

This chain links TRBV5-4 with TRBJ1-1, with 7 bases fitting TRBD1. Germline CDR1 reads SGHNT; CDR2 reads YYREEE (reference sequence). The CDR3 loop spans 19 amino acids. J gave up 1 base and V 0 bases, and 15 bases lay outside the gene matches. DNA for the CDR3: TGTGCCAGCAGCTTGGAGGGGACGACAGGGAGGACGAAGAACACTGAAGCTTTCTTT. Translation: CASSLEGTTGRTKNTEAFF.

This chain connects TRBV2 to TRBJ2-2, with 9 bases aligning to TRBD2. The CDR3 contains 17 residues. The ends lost 6 bases at V and 4 bases at J; junction bases unmatched: 12. Germline assignment: CDR1 SNHLY and CDR2 FYNNEI. CDR3 bases: TGTGCCAGCAGCCGACTAGCGGCCCCCGGGAGCACCGGGGAGCTGTTTTTT. It encodes CASSRLAAPGSTGELFF.

The chain recombines TRBV27 with TRBJ1-1; the D gene is possibly TRBD1 (6 bases). The V and J ends lost 6 bases and 0 bases respectively, with 11 bases between them. CDR3 length: 14 residues. Germline CDR1 is MNHEY and CDR2 is SMNVEV (reference sequence). The CDR3 region is CASSQRGMNTEAFF. The CDR3 DNA follows: TGTGCCAGCAGCCAAAGGGGGATGAACACTGAAGCTTTCTTT.